This TCR delta chain was captured by sequencing in a study of γδ T cells in repeated Plasmodium falciparum infection. Gammadelta T cells were flow-sorted from PBMC into Vgamma9/Vdelta2+ and Vdelta2-negative populations for bulk analysis. V lost 1 base and J lost 0; bases outside the gene matches: 6. Germline V gives CDR1 GEAIGNYY, CDR2 EKD. This CDR3 comprises 16 residues. TCRdb reapplied CATT to the multiplex PCR reads. The repertoire holds approximately 60,000 delta-chain clones, around 1.5% seen once, with 15% in the top ten. The sequence came from a pool of human donors (malaria-infected and uninfected, not separated). The specimen sequenced was gamma-delta T cells from blood. The gene calls are TRDV2 and TRDJ1, with 8 positions matching TRDD3. TCRdb gives no J gene; it was assigned here by matching the DNA to germline. CDR3 sequence reads: CACDTGGILDTDKLIF. CDR3 bases: TGTGCCTGTGACACGGGGGGGATATTGGACACCGATAAACTCATCTTT.